These 17 T cell receptor beta chains originate from one sample sequenced in a study of control samples from healthy donors and cancer patients. The method was immunoSEQ multiplex PCR; TCRdb's version includes in-frame clones alone and lacks a portion of them. The data hold 80,000 to 100,000 clones, with roughly 92% observed a single time. The source material was blood. Source of these receptors: a human donor in good health. The donor label of this sample is uncertain.

V and J are TRBV6-5 and TRBJ1-6, with 7 bases lining up with TRBD1. The J segment lost 10 bases and the V segment lost 8 bases, leaving 11 bases of the junction unmatched. The CDR3 sequence is 14 residues long. The germline V gene encodes CDR1 MNHEY and CDR2 SVGAGI. The CDR3 loop is CASARQGSRSPLHF. CDR3 nucleotide sequence: TGTGCCAGCGCTAGACAGGGTAGTAGATCACCCCTCCACTTT.

The V call is TRBV19, the J call TRBJ2-2, with a tentative D call TRBD1 (6 bases). Germline V lookup: CDR1 LNHDA, CDR2 SQIVND (reference sequence). This CDR3 is built from 13 residues. V lost 7 bases, J lost 4 bases, and 10 bases lay in between. The CDR3 sequence: CASKQGSTGELFF. The CDR3 bases are TGTGCCAGTAAGCAGGGGAGCACCGGGGAGCTGTTTTTT.

The genes are TRBV28 and TRBJ1-1; 7 bases fit TRBD1. V shed 3 bases and J 3 bases; nucleotides not matched to a gene: 10. The CDR3 has 16 amino acids. The germline CDR1 and CDR2 sequences are MDHEN and SYDVKM. The CDR3 DNA reads as TGTGCCAGCAGTTTCCCCACACAGGGGAGTTACACTGAAGCTTTCTTT. Translated, it gives CASSFPTQGSYTEAFF.

The chain joins TRBV5-1 to TRBJ2-7; perhaps D is TRBD1 or TRBD2 (5 bases each). V gave up 0 bases and J gave up 3 bases, with 10 bases separating them. Looked up from germline, CDR1 is SGHRS and CDR2 is YFSETQ. The CDR3 spans 14 residues. The CDR3 nucleotides are TGCGCCAGCAGCTTGGAGACGAGGGGCTACGAGCAGTACTTC. Translating gives CASSLETRGYEQYF.

The rearrangement uses TRBV28 and TRBJ1-4; 11 bases are shared with TRBD1. The ends lost 5 bases at V and 6 bases at J; junction bases unmatched: 8. This CDR3 is built from 16 residues. The germline V gene encodes CDR1 MDHEN and CDR2 SYDVKM. The CDR3 here is CASSRDRGRGYEKLFF. The CDR3 DNA reads TGTGCCAGCAGTCGGGACAGGGGGAGGGGATATGAAAAACTGTTTTTT.

The V gene is TRBV29-1, the J gene TRBJ2-7, with 8 bases that match TRBD2. The J segment lost 6 bases and the V segment lost 7 bases, leaving 14 bases of the junction unmatched. In germline, CDR1 is SQVTM, CDR2 ANQGSEA. The CDR3 is 14 residues long. In DNA, the CDR3 is TGCAGCGCTAGGCTGGAGCGGGGGATCGCCGAGCAGTACTTC. It is translated as CSARLERGIAEQYF.

The V and J genes are TRBV11-3 and TRBJ2-1; TRBD1 matches 8 bases. CDR1 is SGHNT and CDR2 is YENEEA in the germline V gene. The CDR3 covers 15 residues. Trimming at V came to 5 bases and at J to 9 bases, leaving 12 bases not matched to a gene. The CDR3 spells CASSVGTGDVGEQFF. CDR3 nucleotides: TGTGCCAGCAGCGTCGGGACAGGAGATGTAGGTGAGCAGTTCTTC.

The V and J genes are TRBV6-1 and TRBJ1-5; no clear D gene. V shed 1 base and J shed 6 bases, with 19 bases lying between them. This CDR3 is built from 17 residues. Looked up from germline, CDR1 is MNHNS and CDR2 is SASEGT. CDR3 in DNA: TGTGCCAGCAGTGAAGGGGTGGGCCGCTCGCGGGGTCAGCCCCAGCATTTT. It is translated as CASSEGVGRSRGQPQHF.

This chain uses TRBV20-1 with TRBJ2-3; possible D gene TRBD2, 5 bases. The CDR3 is 15 residues long. Trimming pared 3 bases from V and 1 base from J, leaving 14 bases between. Germline V CDR1 and CDR2: DFQATT, SNEGSKA (reference sequence). CDR3 in DNA: TGCAGTGCTAGTGCAGCGGACGAGGGCACAGATACGCAGTATTTT. The encoded protein is CSASAADEGTDTQYF.

The chain couples TRBV5-1 to TRBJ1-1; the D is unclear. V was shortened by 4 bases and J by 4 bases, with 14 bases between the two germline ends. This CDR3 is built from 14 residues. Germline V gives CDR1 SGHRS, CDR2 YFSETQ. CDR3 loop: CASSLPKRGTEAFF. The CDR3, as DNA: TGCGCCAGCAGCCTCCCCAAACGGGGCACTGAAGCTTTCTTT.

The chain's CDR3 is CASSVATGSGLTSGGRSQETQYF. The DNA of the CDR3 is TGTGCCAGCAGCGTAGCTACAGGATCGGGTTTGACTAGCGGGGGCCGCTCTCAAGAGACCCAGTACTTC. The chain couples TRBV9 to TRBJ2-5, with TRBD2 matching 12 bases. The CDR3 spans 23 residues. The germline V gene encodes CDR1 SGDLS and CDR2 YYNGEE. The trim removed 0 bases at V and 2 bases at J, leaving 23 bases unmatched.

The chain has TRBV5-6 and TRBJ2-4, with 8 bases lining up with TRBD1. The germline CDR1 and CDR2 sequences are SGHDT and YYEEEE. V gave up 4 bases and J gave up 7 bases; unmatched junction bases: 7. The CDR3 extends over 14 amino acids. CDR3 protein: CASSDQGARNIQYF. CDR3 coding DNA: TGTGCCAGCAGCGATCAGGGGGCGCGGAACATTCAGTACTTC.

The rearrangement uses TRBV9 and TRBJ2-5, with 7 bases fitting TRBD2. This CDR3 spans 17 amino acids. CDR1 and CDR2 from the germline V gene are SGDLS and YYNGEE. The ends lost 0 bases at V and 5 bases at J; junction bases unmatched: 13. The CDR3 reads CASSVDVGGGGHETQYF. DNA for the CDR3: TGTGCCAGCAGCGTAGATGTAGGCGGGGGTGGCCATGAGACCCAGTACTTC.

The rearrangement uses TRBV5-1 and TRBJ2-5, with D perhaps TRBD2 (5 bases). V shed 0 bases and J shed 7 bases, with 16 bases lying between them. Germline CDR1 SGHRS, CDR2 YFSETQ. CDR3 length: 15 amino acids. For the CDR3, the DNA is TGCGCCAGCAGCTTGGAACCACGCCCGGGGTTGACCCAGTACTTC. It specifies CASSLEPRPGLTQYF.

The gene calls are TRBV6-1 and TRBJ1-6, with TRBD1 matching over 10 bases. The CDR3 consists of 19 residues. V lost 0 bases, J lost 1 base, and 6 bases stayed unmatched. Germline CDR1 MNHNS, CDR2 SASEGT. The chain's CDR3 is CASSEAGDRGFSYNSPLHF. CDR3 nucleotide sequence: TGTGCCAGCAGTGAAGCTGGGGACAGGGGTTTTTCCTATAATTCACCCCTCCACTTT.

This clone showed up just once. This rearrangement joins TRBV27 to TRBJ1-5, with a weak D call TRBD1 (6 bases). The germline gives CDR1 MNHEY, CDR2 SMNVEV (reference sequence). The V and J ends lost 6 bases and 7 bases respectively, with 16 bases between them. The CDR3 has 14 amino acids. Here the CDR3 DNA reads TGTGCCAGCAGCCACGACAGGACCCAGCAGCCCCAGCATTTT. Its protein product is CASSHDRTQQPQHF.

This sequence joins TRBV3-1 (or the pseudogene TRBV3-2) and TRBJ2-5, with a tentative D call TRBD2 (7 bases). The CDR3 extends over 15 amino acids. Germline V lookup: CDR1 LGHDT, CDR2 YNNKEL (reference sequence). V lost 0 bases and J lost 7, with 15 bases in between. The CDR3 sequence: CASSQDPGGLGTQYF. In nucleotides, the CDR3 is TGTGCCAGCAGCCAAGACCCGGGGGGCCTAGGGACCCAGTACTTC.